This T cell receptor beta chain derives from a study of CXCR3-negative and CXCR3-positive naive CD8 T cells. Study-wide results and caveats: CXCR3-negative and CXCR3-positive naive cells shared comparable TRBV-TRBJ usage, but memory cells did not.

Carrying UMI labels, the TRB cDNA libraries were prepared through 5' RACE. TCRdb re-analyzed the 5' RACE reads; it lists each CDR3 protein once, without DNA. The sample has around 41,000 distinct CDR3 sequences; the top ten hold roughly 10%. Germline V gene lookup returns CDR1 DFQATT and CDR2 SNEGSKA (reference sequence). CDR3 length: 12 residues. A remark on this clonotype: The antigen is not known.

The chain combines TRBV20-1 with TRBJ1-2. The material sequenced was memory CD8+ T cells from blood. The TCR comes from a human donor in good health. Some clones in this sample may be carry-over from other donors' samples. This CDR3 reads CSARDREVGYTF.